One sample yielded the 21 T cell receptor beta chains listed below, sequenced in a study of blood T cell repertoires in COVID-19 (dated by TCRdb to about 2020). Receptor libraries were prepared by the immunoSEQ multiplex PCR assay. Imported from immuneACCESS, the table was reduced by TCRdb to in-frame sequences with V and J called. These copies leave out some clones; in studies compared against another copy, an unresolved V gene accounts for under half, and the cause of the remainder is not known. For this sample there are approximately 300,000 clones; over 80% appear just once. The ten top clones hold around 4.5% of the sample. Material: peripheral blood. These receptors were collected from a woman between 50 and 59 years old with active or convalescent COVID-19.

The rearrangement uses TRBV18 and TRBJ2-2; TRBD1 agrees at 7 bases. J lost 5 bases, V lost 1 base, and 4 bases had no gene match. This CDR3 has 15 residues. Per germline, CDR1 KGHSH and CDR2 LQKENI. The chain's CDR3 is CASSPQSTGTGELFF. CDR3 DNA sequence: TGTGCCAGCTCACCACAATCGACAGGGACCGGGGAGCTGTTTTTT.

The V gene is TRBV19, the J gene TRBJ1-5, with 8 nucleotides matching TRBD1. Germline assignment: CDR1 LNHDA and CDR2 SQIVND (reference sequence). The CDR3 runs to 16 residues. Trimming cost V 4 bases and J 6 bases; bases outside gene matches: 11. CDR3 region: CASSTLGQGSIQPQHF. The CDR3 region has the DNA TGTGCCAGTAGTACCCTCGGACAGGGTTCAATTCAGCCCCAGCATTTT.

The chain has TRBV15 and TRBJ1-2; no clear D gene. V lost 5 bases to trimming and J lost 1 base, with 11 bases between them. This CDR3 contains 14 residues. Germline CDR1 is LNHNV and CDR2 is YYDKDF (reference sequence). CDR3 residues: CATSSVDFNYGYTF. CDR3 in DNA: TGTGCCACCAGCTCAGTCGACTTTAACTATGGCTACACCTTC.

This clone was detected only once. The CDR3 nucleotides are TGTGCCAGTAGACGACACGAAGCTTTCTTT. It encodes CASRRHEAFF. The V and J genes are TRBV19 and TRBJ1-1; no reliable D call. The CDR3 consists of 10 residues. Germline-derived CDR1 and CDR2 are LNHDA and SQIVND (reference sequence). V lost 6 bases, J lost 8 bases, and 7 bases lay in between. The full variable domain, with the rest looked up from reference TRBV19 and TRBJ1-1, is DGGITQSPKYLFRKEGQNVTLSCEQNLNHDAMYWYRQDPGQGLRLIYYSQIVNDFQKGDIAEGYSVSREKKESFPLTVTSAQKNPTAFYLCASRRHEAFFGQGTRLTVV.

This chain links TRBV28 with TRBJ2-7; a weak D match, TRBD2 (6 bases). Trimming cost V 2 bases and J 0 bases, with 14 bases left between them. CDR1 is MDHEN, CDR2 SYDVKM, per germline. This CDR3 is 16 amino acids long. Here the CDR3 reads CASSLVIRESSYEQYF. CDR3 bases: TGTGCCAGCAGTTTAGTTATTCGGGAGAGCTCCTACGAGCAGTACTTC.

The chain carries TRBV19 and TRBJ1-2; the match to TRBD1 covers 7 bases. Germline CDR1 LNHDA, CDR2 SQIVND (reference sequence). V lost 7 bases to trimming and J lost 4 bases; unmatched junction nucleotides: 9. This CDR3 comprises 14 residues. CDR3 region: CASTDYRGGYGYTF. Here the CDR3 DNA reads TGTGCCAGTACCGACTACAGGGGCGGCTATGGCTACACCTTC.

This chain joins TRBV18 and TRBJ2-2; 7 bases match TRBD2. The CDR3 is 15 amino acids. The germline gives CDR1 KGHSH, CDR2 LQKENI. V gave up 8 bases and J gave up 7 bases; unmatched junction bases: 13. CDR3 in amino acids: CASTTGTTSGGELFF. CDR3 bases: TGTGCCAGCACAACCGGGACTACCTCTGGCGGGGAGCTGTTTTTT.

CDR3 in DNA: TGTGCCAGCAGCAACAGGGCCGGGGAGCTGTTTTTT. Translation gives CASSNRAGELFF. The rearrangement uses TRBV7-9 and TRBJ2-2, with D maybe TRBD1 (6 bases). This CDR3 has 12 residues. V shed 5 bases and J shed 6 bases, with 7 bases lying between them. Germline V lookup: CDR1 SEHNR, CDR2 FQNEAQ (reference sequence). Full variable domain (outside the CDR3, taken from reference TRBV7-9 and TRBJ2-2): DTGVSQNPRHKITKRGQNVTFRCDPISEHNRLYWYRQTLGQGPEFLTYFQNEAQLEKSRLLSDRFSAERPKGSFSTLEIQRTEQGDSAMYLCASSNRAGELFFGEGSRLTVL.

The chain links TRBV7-8 to TRBJ1-3; D is undetermined. This CDR3 is 19 amino acids long. Trimming left V 5 bases short and J 4 bases short, with 27 bases between. Germline values: CDR1 SGHVS, CDR2 FQNEAQ. The CDR3 spells CASSPLASVPGSYGNTIYF. The CDR3 region has the DNA TGTGCCAGCAGCCCTCTCGCCTCGGTTCCGGGGAGCTACGGAAACACCATATATTTT.

This clone appeared a single time. This rearrangement joins TRBV4-2 to TRBJ2-1; TRBD2 might be the D (6 bases). V was trimmed by 2 bases and J by 7 bases, leaving 9 bases between them. Germline CDR1 and CDR2: LGHNA and YNFKEQ. The CDR3 has 13 amino acids. CDR3 loop: CASSQTGRNEQFF. CDR3 sequence (DNA): TGTGCCAGCAGCCAAACGGGGAGGAATGAGCAGTTCTTC.

V and J are TRBV19 and TRBJ2-7; 8 positions match TRBD2. Germline lookup yields CDR1 LNHDA and CDR2 SQIVND (reference sequence). The CDR3 length is 15 residues. V lost 8 bases to trimming and J lost 4 bases; unmatched junction nucleotides: 13. In DNA, the CDR3 is TGTGCCAGTGGCCGTGGCGGGAGGCTCTCGTACGAGCAGTACTTC. Its protein product is CASGRGGRLSYEQYF. The variable domain in full, with the rest retrieved from reference TRBV19 and TRBJ2-7, is DGGITQSPKYLFRKEGQNVTLSCEQNLNHDAMYWYRQDPGQGLRLIYYSQIVNDFQKGDIAEGYSVSREKKESFPLTVTSAQKNPTAFYLCASGRGGRLSYEQYFGPGTRLTVT.

This clone showed up just once. The chain uses TRBV2 and TRBJ2-7; D remains ambiguous. CDR1 SNHLY and CDR2 FYNNEI come from the germline V gene. Trimming took 2 bases from V and 1 from J, leaving 6 bases between them. The CDR3 is 13 residues long. CDR3 residues: CASSEQQSYEQYF. The CDR3 DNA reads as TGTGCCAGCAGTGAACAACAGTCCTACGAGCAGTACTTC.

The chain couples TRBV11-1 to TRBJ2-7; 10 bases fit TRBD2. The CDR3 has 15 amino acids. Trimming at V came to 5 bases and at J to 5 bases, leaving 9 bases not matched to a gene. The germline V gene encodes CDR1 SGHAT and CDR2 FQDESV (reference sequence). DNA for the CDR3: TGTGCCAGCAGCCCCCAGCGGGAGGGCGCCGACGAGCAGTACTTC. Translation: CASSPQREGADEQYF.

The rearrangement links TRBV3-1 (or the pseudogene TRBV3-2) to TRBJ2-6; no clear D gene. The germline V gene has CDR1 LGHDT and CDR2 YNNKEL (reference sequence). CDR3 length equals 14 residues. Trimming shortened V by 2 bases and J by 4 bases, and 6 bases separated the two germline ends. The CDR3 loop is CASSQNYGANVLTF. CDR3 bases: TGTGCCAGCAGCCAAAACTACGGGGCCAACGTCCTGACTTTC.

The genes are TRBV10-3 and TRBJ2-7, with a tentative D call TRBD1 (6 bases). Trimming took 6 bases from V and 2 from J, leaving 17 bases between them. From germline, CDR1 is ENHRY and CDR2 SYGVKD. The CDR3 consists of 15 residues. CDR3 residues: CAIRGPGHQAYEQYF. The DNA of the CDR3 is TGTGCCATCAGGGGTCCGGGACACCAAGCCTACGAGCAGTACTTC.

This clone was detected only a few times. V gene TRBV18 combines with J gene TRBJ2-7; 9 bases are shared with TRBD1. V trimming: 4 bases; J trimming: 2 bases; junction bases outside the gene matches: 6. This CDR3 has 15 amino acids. Germline V gene data show CDR1 as KGHSH and CDR2 as LQKENI. CDR3 amino acids: CASSQGQGSPYEQYF. CDR3 DNA sequence: TGTGCCAGCTCACAAGGACAGGGGTCCCCCTACGAGCAGTACTTC. The variable domain in full, completed from reference TRBV18 and TRBJ2-7, reads NAGVMQNPRHLVRRRGQEARLRCSPMKGHSHVYWYRQLPEEGLKFMVYLQKENIIDESGMPKERFSAEFPKEGPSILRIQQVVRGDSAAYFCASSQGQGSPYEQYFGPGTRLTVT.

The chain uses TRBV4-1 and TRBJ2-7; TRBD2 agrees at 8 bases. Germline trimming cut 2 bases from V and 2 bases from J; bases unmatched to any gene: 11. The germline V gene has CDR1 MGHRA and CDR2 YSYEKL. The CDR3 runs to 17 residues. The CDR3 reads CASSQSPFGGGTYEQYF. The CDR3 DNA follows: TGCGCCAGCAGCCAATCCCCCTTCGGGGGGGGGACCTACGAGCAGTACTTC.

The rearrangement uses TRBV28 and TRBJ1-5; TRBD1 aligns across 8 bases. V gave up 3 bases and J gave up 9 bases; unmatched junction bases: 7. The CDR3 totals 14 residues. Germline V CDR1 and CDR2: MDHEN, SYDVKM. CDR3 amino acids: CASSFGQGEGPQHF. CDR3 DNA sequence: TGTGCCAGCAGTTTCGGACAGGGTGAAGGGCCCCAGCATTTT.

In this sample, this clone turned up a few times. The chain joins TRBV6-1 to TRBJ2-4; tentative D call: TRBD1 (6 bases). The length of the CDR3 is 17 residues. Germline loops: CDR1 MNHNS, CDR2 SASEGT. The V end lost 2 bases, the J end lost 3 bases, and 17 bases lay between the germline ends. The CDR3 loop is CASSERLGAGFKNIQYF. The CDR3, as DNA: TGTGCCAGCAGTGAACGCTTGGGGGCGGGTTTCAAAAACATTCAGTACTTC.

The V gene is TRBV27, the J gene TRBJ1-1, with 7 bases that match TRBD1. CDR3 length: 15 residues. CDR1 is MNHEY, CDR2 SMNVEV, per germline (reference sequence). J gave up 1 base and V 5 bases, and 7 bases lay outside the gene matches. CDR3 in DNA: TGTGCCAGCAGTCCTAGGACAGGTAAGAACACTGAAGCTTTCTTT. Protein: CASSPRTGKNTEAFF.

V and J are TRBV2 and TRBJ1-4; TRBD1 agrees at 7 bases. CDR3 size: 14 residues. Germline CDR1 SNHLY, CDR2 FYNNEI. After removal of 10 bases from V and 0 bases from J, the junction contained 5 bases not matched to a gene. The CDR3: CAKGTGATNEKLFF. In nucleotides, the CDR3 is TGTGCCAAGGGTACAGGGGCAACTAATGAAAAACTGTTTTTT. Filled out from reference TRBV2 and TRBJ1-4, the complete variable domain reads EPEVTQTPSHQVTQMGQEVILRCVPISNHLYFYWYRQILGQKVEFLVSFYNNEISEKSEIFDDQFSVERPDGSNFTLKIRSTKLEDSAMYFCAKGTGATNEKLFFGSGTQLSVL.